This T cell receptor beta chain originates from a study of shared clonotypes between healthy human individuals. Study-wide results and caveats: Larger estimated richness was generally recorded for naive subsets relative to memory subsets. Clonotypes which were not shared had lower generation probabilities than clonotypes that all four donors shared.

The germline V gene encodes CDR1 SQVTM and CDR2 ANQGSEA. The CDR3 covers 14 residues. With 1 base removed from V and 4 bases from J, the gap between germline ends came to 13 bases. Here immunoSEQ multiplex PCR was the method, and the copy in TCRdb shows in-frame clones only, minus some. The sample has 110,000 or so clones, about 63% seen once. Comment on this clone: Antigen unknown.

The TCR originated in a woman in her thirties in good health. The sequenced sample was memory CD8+ T cells sorted from blood. Subset of the sample: CD45RO+ cells pooled with CCR7-negative TemRA cells. The chain couples TRBV29-1 to TRBJ1-1, with a tentative D call TRBD1 (5 bases). CDR3 sequence (DNA): TGCAGCGTTGAAGTTGGCGCGGGGGGCACTGAAGCTTTCTTT. It encodes CSVEVGAGGTEAFF.